These T cell receptor beta chains were read from a single sample in a study of blood T cell repertoires in COVID-19. Measured with immunoSEQ multiplex PCR; TCRdb has only the in-frame clones, and not every one. The sample records roughly 100,000 clones, 70% to 90% being singletons. The sample taken for sequencing was peripheral blood. These receptors were collected from a man in his forties or fifties in a cohort sampled during active COVID-19. CDR3s include the opening cysteine and the closing phenylalanine or tryptophan. A D gene is named only where the DNA matches it firmly. The listing skips clone size in some rows; elsewhere it reads once, few, many or a size class.

V gene	D gene	J gene	clone size	CDR3 protein	CDR3 DNA
TRBV7-2	TRBD1	TRBJ2-7	NA	CASSLAPGTGYEQYF	TGTGCCAGCAGCTTAGCGCCCGGGACAGGCTACGAGCAGTACTTC
TRBV28	NA	TRBJ1-2	NA	CASRPRGAGRSGYTF	TGTGCCAGCAGGCCGCGGGGCGCCGGTCGAAGCGGCTACACCTTC
TRBV7-2	NA	TRBJ2-5	NA	CASSARGGTGPQETQYF	TGTGCCAGCAGCGCACGGGGCGGGACGGGACCCCAAGAGACCCAGTACTTC
TRBV6-5	NA	TRBJ1-5	once	CASTGGRYNQPQHF	TGTGCCAGCACCGGGGGGCGGTACAATCAGCCCCAGCATTTT
TRBV2	TRBD1	TRBJ2-1	NA	CASTGTGIYNEQFF	TGTGCCAGCACGGGGACAGGTATTTACAATGAGCAGTTCTTC
TRBV29-1	TRBD1	TRBJ2-2	NA	CSVAGGPNTGELFF	TGCAGCGTGGCAGGGGGACCGAACACCGGGGAGCTGTTTTTT
TRBV7-2	NA	TRBJ2-5	NA	CASSLRGGLTGETQYF	TGTGCCAGCAGCTTGCGTGGCGGCCTTACGGGGGAGACCCAGTACTTC
TRBV6-5	TRBD2	TRBJ2-1	NA	CASSYSKRGGRNEQFF	TGTGCCAGCAGTTACTCGAAGCGGGGGGGCCGTAATGAGCAGTTCTTC
TRBV7-3	TRBD2	TRBJ2-3	NA	CASRGTSRLADTQYF	TGTGCCAGCAGGGGGACTAGCCGATTAGCAGATACGCAGTATTTT
TRBV18	TRBD1	TRBJ1-1	NA	CASSPDRGLREAFF	TGTGCCAGCTCACCAGACAGGGGGCTGCGCGAAGCTTTCTTT
TRBV6-5	NA	TRBJ1-3	NA	CATRRAGSNGNTIYF	TGTGCTACACGACGGGCAGGGTCGAATGGAAACACCATATATTTT
TRBV9	NA	TRBJ1-1	few	CASSPGTLGNTEAFF	TGTGCCAGCAGCCCTGGGACTTTGGGGAACACTGAAGCTTTCTTT
TRBV5-4	TRBD1	TRBJ2-2	NA	CASSLQGAGTGELFF	TGTGCCAGCAGCTTACAGGGGGCCGGCACCGGGGAGCTGTTTTTT
TRBV2	TRBD1	TRBJ2-3	NA	CASTYRGGTDTQYF	TGTGCCAGCACTTACAGGGGCGGCACAGATACGCAGTATTTT
TRBV10-3	TRBD1	TRBJ1-6	NA	CAISESGTGLYSPLHF	TGTGCCATCAGTGAGTCCGGGACAGGGCTCTATTCACCCCTCCACTTT
TRBV6-5	TRBD2	TRBJ2-3	few	CASSSTSGDTQYF	TGTGCCAGCAGTTCAACTAGCGGAGATACGCAGTATTTT
TRBV19	NA	TRBJ2-1	NA	CASKAGANEQFF	TGTGCCAGTAAAGCAGGGGCCAATGAGCAGTTCTTC
TRBV9	NA	TRBJ2-3	NA	CASSVVTGTDTQYF	TGTGCCAGCAGCGTAGTAACTGGCACAGATACGCAGTATTTT
TRBV19	TRBD2	TRBJ2-7	NA	CASSISSGAGSYEQYF	TGTGCCAGTAGTATCTCCAGCGGGGCGGGCTCCTACGAGCAGTACTTC
TRBV2	TRBD2	TRBJ2-7	NA	CASSIAGGYYEQYF	TGTGCCAGCAGTATAGCGGGGGGCTACTACGAGCAGTACTTC
TRBV6-6	NA	TRBJ2-7	NA	CASSSPTLSSYEQYF	TGTGCCAGCAGTTCTCCCACCTTGAGCTCCTACGAGCAGTACTTC
TRBV6-6	NA	TRBJ1-1	NA	CASCIGRGTEAFF	TGTGCCAGTTGTATAGGCCGAGGCACTGAAGCTTTCTTT
TRBV2	TRBD1	TRBJ1-1	NA	CASMDRGYTEAFF	TGTGCCAGCATGGACAGGGGGTACACTGAAGCTTTCTTT
TRBV28	NA	TRBJ1-5	NA	CASSLGGSNQPQHF	TGTGCCAGCAGTTTAGGGGGCTCCAATCAGCCCCAGCATTTT
TRBV29-1	NA	TRBJ1-6	NA	CSVAADSSPLHF	TGCAGCGTTGCCGCGGACTCCTCTCCCCTCCACTTT
TRBV18	NA	TRBJ2-1	few	CASSGGGQYNEQFF	TGTGCCAGCTCCGGAGGAGGACAGTACAATGAGCAGTTCTTC
TRBV4-1	TRBD1	TRBJ1-6	NA	CASSQDRQGASPLHF	TGCGCCAGCAGCCAAGATAGGCAGGGGGCATCACCCCTCCACTTT
TRBV18	NA	TRBJ1-4	NA	CASSADITNEKLFF	TGTGCCAGCTCAGCAGATATAACTAATGAAAAACTGTTTTTT
TRBV10-3	TRBD2	TRBJ2-3	NA	CAIAQSPGLAGPDTQYF	TGTGCCATCGCCCAGTCTCCGGGACTAGCGGGTCCAGATACGCAGTATTTT
TRBV5-4	TRBD2	TRBJ2-3	NA	CASSPDSGVLGNTQYF	TGTGCCAGCAGCCCGGATAGCGGGGTTCTGGGTAATACGCAGTATTTT
TRBV7-9	NA	TRBJ1-5	few	CASSLGQGSPNQPQHF	TGTGCCAGCAGCTTAGGGCAGGGCTCCCCCAATCAGCCCCAGCATTTT
TRBV10-3	NA	TRBJ1-2	NA	CAISPGPILYGYTF	TGTGCCATCAGTCCTGGCCCAATTCTCTATGGCTACACCTTC
TRBV11-3	TRBD1	TRBJ1-1	once	CASSPRTGNTEAFF	TGTGCCAGCAGCCCACGGACAGGGAACACTGAAGCTTTCTTT
TRBV9	TRBD2	TRBJ2-3	once	CASSVVSGGAADTQYF	TGTGCCAGCAGCGTAGTTAGCGGGGGGGCTGCAGATACGCAGTATTTT
TRBV6-5	NA	TRBJ2-1	NA	CASSPEVSHNEQFF	TGTGCCAGCAGCCCCGAGGTGTCGCACAATGAGCAGTTCTTC
TRBV28	NA	TRBJ1-5	NA	CASSSVEGIDSNQPQHF	TGTGCCAGCAGCTCCGTGGAGGGGATCGATAGCAATCAGCCCCAGCATTTT
TRBV6-2/TRBV6-3	TRBD1	TRBJ2-7	NA	CASSRGLTGNNEQYF	TGTGCCAGCAGTAGGGGTTTGACAGGGAACAACGAGCAGTACTTC
TRBV5-1	NA	TRBJ1-2	NA	CASSLGAQGSNYGYTF	TGCGCCAGCAGCTTGGGTGCCCAGGGCTCCAACTATGGCTACACCTTC
TRBV27	TRBD2	TRBJ2-1	NA	CASSLIPGGSDYNEQFF	TGTGCCAGCAGTTTAATCCCCGGGGGGTCCGATTACAATGAGCAGTTCTTC
TRBV11-3	TRBD2	TRBJ2-3	NA	CASSGRTSPRGDTQYF	TGTGCCAGCAGCGGCCGGACTAGCCCGCGGGGAGATACGCAGTATTTT
TRBV20-1	TRBD1	TRBJ1-2	once	CSLQGGGGYTF	TGCAGTTTACAGGGGGGCGGTGGCTACACCTTC
TRBV6-5	NA	TRBJ1-1	NA	CATSRGGMNTEAFF	TGTGCCACCAGTCGGGGCGGGATGAACACTGAAGCTTTCTTT
TRBV29-1	NA	TRBJ2-3	NA	CSVEGAASTDTQYF	TGCAGCGTCGAGGGAGCTGCTAGCACAGATACGCAGTATTTT
TRBV7-9	NA	TRBJ1-3	NA	CASSSTWSSGNTIYF	TGTGCCAGCAGCTCCACTTGGAGTTCTGGAAACACCATATATTTT
TRBV5-6	TRBD1	TRBJ1-4	NA	CASSLGTGEYEKLFF	TGTGCCAGCAGCTTGGGGACAGGGGAATATGAAAAACTGTTTTTT
TRBV2	NA	TRBJ1-4	NA	CASSGQVLATNEKLFF	TGTGCCAGCAGTGGACAGGTCCTTGCAACTAATGAAAAACTGTTTTTT
TRBV15	NA	TRBJ2-7	NA	CATSRPQGFAYEQYF	TGTGCCACCAGCAGACCGCAGGGGTTTGCCTACGAGCAGTACTTC
TRBV6-5	NA	TRBJ2-4	NA	CASSYSMRAKNIQYF	TGTGCCAGCAGTTACTCGATGCGGGCCAAAAACATTCAGTACTTC
TRBV5-1	NA	TRBJ1-4	NA	CASSLGTVNEKLFF	TGCGCCAGCAGCTTGGGGACAGTTAATGAAAAACTGTTTTTT
TRBV19	NA	TRBJ2-1	once	CASNPTGRPVSEQFF	TGTGCCAGTAATCCGACAGGCCGGCCGGTGAGTGAGCAGTTCTTC
TRBV21-1	NA	TRBJ1-1	NA	CASSKARRDRDTYNTEAFF	TGTGCCAGCAGCAAAGCGCGTAGGGACAGGGACACGTATAACACTGAAGCTTTCTTT
TRBV12-3/TRBV12-4	NA	TRBJ2-4	NA	CASSAGVGIQYF	TGTGCCAGCAGTGCAGGGGTCGGCATTCAGTACTTC
TRBV5-1	NA	TRBJ1-4	NA	CASSFQATANEKLFF	TGCGCCAGCAGCTTTCAGGCAACGGCTAATGAAAAACTGTTTTTT